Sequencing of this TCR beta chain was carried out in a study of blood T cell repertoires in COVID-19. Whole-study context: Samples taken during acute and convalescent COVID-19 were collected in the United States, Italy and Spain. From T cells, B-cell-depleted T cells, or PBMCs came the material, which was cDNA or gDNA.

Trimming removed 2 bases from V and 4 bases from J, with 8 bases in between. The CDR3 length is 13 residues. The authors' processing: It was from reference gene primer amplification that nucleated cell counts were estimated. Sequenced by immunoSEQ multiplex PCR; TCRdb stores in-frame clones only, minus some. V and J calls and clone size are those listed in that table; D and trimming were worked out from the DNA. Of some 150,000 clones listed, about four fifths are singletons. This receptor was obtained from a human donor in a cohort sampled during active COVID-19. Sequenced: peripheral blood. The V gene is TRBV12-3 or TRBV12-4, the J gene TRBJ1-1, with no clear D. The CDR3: CASSLNIGTEAFF. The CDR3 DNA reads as TGTGCCAGCAGTTTAAATATCGGCACTGAAGCTTTCTTT.